The 8 T cell receptor beta chains below were found in one sample sequenced in a study of low-dose radiotherapy and immunotherapy resistance in tumors. Specified time point: before trial treatment. Covering alpha and beta chains, TRAV- and TRBV-specific primers were used for the first-strand cDNA. A roughly 20-cycle PCR with a constant-region primer and V-primer adapter amplified TCRs. TCRdb recomputed calls from the reads with MiXCR, one row per CDR3 protein. Of about 82,000 distinct CDR3 sequences in the sample, 18% are singletons; the top ten hold under 7.5%. Sequencing used PBMCs, obtained before treatment. The receptors stem from a male donor with prostate cancer.

This clonotype was recorded many times. The chain uses TRBV20-1 and TRBJ1-4, with a weak D call TRBD1 (5 bases). The CDR3 extends over 13 amino acids. Germline assignment: CDR1 DFQATT and CDR2 SNEGSKA (reference sequence). The germline V and J ends were trimmed by 0 bases and 8 bases, with 10 bases remaining between them. DNA of the CDR3: TGCAGTGCTAGAGATTCGGGGCGGGAAAAACTGTTTTTT. It specifies CSARDSGREKLFF.

V gene TRBV4-3 combines with J gene TRBJ2-3; 13 bases match TRBD2. Germline V gene data show CDR1 as LGHNA and CDR2 as YSLEER. The V gene end was trimmed by 5 bases and the J gene end by 6 bases; junction bases not matched to a gene: 8. This CDR3 is built from 16 residues. CDR3 in amino acids: CASSARLAGGSDTQYF. DNA of the CDR3: TGCGCCAGCAGCGCCCGACTAGCGGGGGGTTCGGATACGCAGTATTTT.

In its sample, this clonotype was seen many times. This rearrangement joins TRBV20-1 to TRBJ1-2; weak D call: TRBD1 (6 bases). The CDR3 is 14 residues long. Trimming stripped 6 bases from V and 4 bases from J, with 18 bases between. Per germline, CDR1 DFQATT and CDR2 SNEGSKA (reference sequence). The CDR3, as DNA: TGCAGTGCGGGAAAAGGGGAGGGGGGCTATGGCTACACCTTC. This translates into CSAGKGEGGYGYTF.

This clonotype is a singleton in its sample. A much larger clone is a single base away; this may be a read error. The chain employs TRBV6-5 and TRBJ2-1, with TRBD1 matching over 10 bases. This CDR3 contains 16 residues. Germline values: CDR1 MNHEY, CDR2 SVGAGI. The CDR3 nucleotides read TGCGCCAGCAGCGATACCGGGACAGGGGTAGACAATGAGCAGTTCTTC. Translated, it gives CASSDTGTGVDNEQFF.

This clonotype was observed at least ten times. The chain joins TRBV24-1 to TRBJ2-1, with TRBD2 matching 9 bases. The V and J ends lost 5 bases and 4 bases, in that order; junction bases with no gene match: 11. The length of the CDR3 is 17 residues. Germline V gene lookup returns CDR1 KGHDR and CDR2 SFDVKD. The chain's CDR3 is CATSGSSGVKGYNEQFF. The CDR3 DNA reads TGTGCCACCAGTGGATCTAGCGGGGTCAAGGGATACAATGAGCAGTTCTTC.

The sample holds many counts of this clonotype. The gene calls are TRBV7-3 and TRBJ2-2; 8 bases are a match to TRBD1. The CDR3 is made up of 17 amino acids. The germline V gene encodes CDR1 SGHTA and CDR2 FQGTGA. The V segment lost 5 bases and the J segment 2 bases; nucleotides outside the gene matches: 10. CDR3: CASSPPGQGFNTGELFF. DNA for the CDR3: TGTGCCAGCAGCCCGCCCGGACAGGGATTTAACACCGGGGAGCTGTTTTTT.

Ten or more counts support this clonotype. V usage is TRBV4-2 and J usage is TRBJ2-1; 9 bases are shared with TRBD2. Germline values: CDR1 LGHNA, CDR2 YNFKEQ. The J segment lost 7 bases and the V segment lost 1 base, leaving 5 bases of the junction unmatched. This CDR3 has 15 residues. The CDR3 here is CASSQGLGLANEQFF. DNA of the CDR3: TGTGCCAGCAGCCAAGGACTCGGACTAGCGAATGAGCAGTTCTTC.

This clonotype was seen at least ten times. The V call is TRBV30, the J call TRBJ2-1; the match to TRBD2 covers 10 bases. The CDR3 spans 13 residues. V lost 7 bases, J lost 2 bases, and 2 bases stayed unmatched. Germline-derived CDR1 and CDR2 are GTSNPN and SVGIG (reference sequence). CDR3 protein: CALSGRAYNEQFF. Written as DNA, the CDR3 is TGTGCCTTAAGCGGGAGGGCCTACAATGAGCAGTTCTTC.